Following are 23 T cell receptor beta chains from one sample sequenced in a study of shared clonotypes between healthy human individuals. Only in-frame clones appear in the TCRdb table, and some are missing; sequencing was by immunoSEQ multiplex PCR. The data hold around 1,000,000 clones, with about 72% observed a single time. Specimen: memory CD4+ T cells from PBMCs. The subset here: CD45RA-negative fraction. The receptor set was obtained from a young man in good health. Some clones in this sample may be carry-over from other donors' samples.

This rearrangement joins TRBV9 to TRBJ2-2; D not resolved. The germline V gene encodes CDR1 SGDLS and CDR2 YYNGEE. Trimming took 3 bases from V and 7 from J, leaving 10 bases between them. The CDR3 runs 13 residues. DNA for the CDR3: TGTGCCAGCAGCGGTGCTAGTTTCGGGGAGCTGTTTTTT. Translated: CASSGASFGELFF.

The rearrangement links TRBV2 to TRBJ2-1, with D possibly TRBD1 on 5 matching bases. V was trimmed by 10 bases and J by 2 bases, leaving 15 bases between them. Germline CDR1 SNHLY, CDR2 FYNNEI. The CDR3 is 14 amino acids. The CDR3 sequence: CATQGQVTYNEQFF. The CDR3 nucleotides read TGTGCCACCCAGGGCCAGGTGACCTACAATGAGCAGTTCTTC.

The chain employs TRBV7-2 and TRBJ2-5; 9 bases match TRBD2. Germline CDR1 is SGHTA and CDR2 is FQGNSA. This CDR3 has 15 amino acids. The ends lost 3 bases at V and 5 bases at J; junction bases unmatched: 7. The CDR3 spells CASSLAGGPTETQYF. CDR3 DNA: TGTGCCAGCAGCTTGGCGGGAGGGCCTACGGAGACCCAGTACTTC. Drawing the rest from reference TRBV7-2 and TRBJ2-5, the complete variable domain is GAGVSQSPSNKVTEKGKDVELRCDPISGHTALYWYRQSLGQGLEFLIYFQGNSAPDKSGLPSDRFSAERTGGSVSTLTIQRTQQEDSAVYLCASSLAGGPTETQYFGPGTRLLVL.

This clone was observed many times. This chain links TRBV6-5 with TRBJ1-1; D is undetermined. The V and J ends lost 2 bases and 11 bases respectively, with 9 bases between them. Germline-derived CDR1 and CDR2 are MNHEY and SVGAGI. There are 11 residues in the CDR3. The CDR3 sequence: CASSYVGVAFF. CDR3 nucleotides: TGTGCCAGCAGTTACGTGGGTGTTGCTTTCTTT.

J is TRBJ1-4 and V is TRBV28, with 9 nucleotides matching TRBD1. The ends lost 2 bases at V and 5 bases at J; junction bases unmatched: 9. This CDR3 contains 17 residues. Germline lookup yields CDR1 MDHEN and CDR2 SYDVKM. The CDR3 spells CASSLPGQGHWNEKLFF. The DNA for the CDR3 is TGTGCCAGCAGTTTACCGGGACAGGGACACTGGAATGAAAAACTGTTTTTT.

V usage is TRBV7-8 and J usage is TRBJ2-7; 10 bases fit TRBD1. Germline assignment: CDR1 SGHVS and CDR2 FQNEAQ. The ends lost 5 bases at V and 3 bases at J; junction bases unmatched: 7. CDR3 size: 15 residues. CDR3: CASSLDRGGLYEQYF. CDR3 in DNA: TGTGCCAGCAGCCTGGACAGGGGGGGTCTCTACGAGCAGTACTTC.

The genes are TRBV18 and TRBJ1-1; no clear D. There are 16 residues in the CDR3. V shed 4 bases and J shed 1 base, with 16 bases lying between them. Germline V gene lookup returns CDR1 KGHSH and CDR2 LQKENI. The CDR3 nucleotides are TGTGCCAGCTCACAGTATGGAGCGGGAGCGAACACTGAAGCTTTCTTT. It encodes CASSQYGAGANTEAFF.

To note about this clone: A read error may be the cause here, since a much bigger clone is one base away. This chain joins TRBV6-1 and TRBJ1-2; D is unresolved. V was clipped by 6 bases and J by 2 bases, with 10 bases between them. The CDR3 extends over 13 amino acids. Germline V gene data show CDR1 as MNHNS and CDR2 as SASEGT. The DNA of the CDR3 is TGTGCCAGCAGCCCGGACGGAAACTATGGCTACACCTTC. Protein product: CASSPDGNYGYTF.

The rearrangement links TRBV5-1 to TRBJ2-2; no firm D call. Germline V lookup: CDR1 SGHRS, CDR2 YFSETQ. This CDR3 region has 12 residues. Trimming removed 4 bases at V and 8 bases at J, with 9 bases between. The CDR3 DNA is TGCGCCAGCAGCGAGATGACAGGGGAGCTGTTTTTT. Encoded protein: CASSEMTGELFF.

The chain combines TRBV5-1 with TRBJ2-5; D remains unclear. CDR3 length equals 13 residues. Germline values: CDR1 SGHRS, CDR2 YFSETQ. The V end was cut by 0 bases, the J end by 3 bases, with 6 bases between. Written as DNA, the CDR3 is TGCGCCAGCAGCTTGGGACGGAAAGAGACCCAGTACTTC. Translated: CASSLGRKETQYF.

The chain has TRBV10-2 and TRBJ1-2; TRBD1 matches at 8 bases. CDR3 length: 14 residues. Germline V CDR1 and CDR2: WSHSY, SAAADI. The V gene end was trimmed by 3 bases and the J gene end by 7 bases; junction bases not matched to a gene: 7. The DNA for the CDR3 is TGCGCCAGCAGTGAAGGCAGGGGGCTAGGTGGCTACACCTTC. It codes for CASSEGRGLGGYTF.

The sample holds one count of this clone. The chain recombines TRBV6-1 with TRBJ2-7; D might be TRBD1 (6 bases). Trimming took 8 bases from V and 3 from J, leaving 14 bases between them. The CDR3 spans 13 residues. Germline CDR1 MNHNS, CDR2 SASEGT. The CDR3 sequence is CASGVTGRYEQYF. The CDR3 nucleotides read TGTGCCAGCGGCGTCACAGGGCGCTACGAGCAGTACTTC.

The chain couples TRBV2 to TRBJ2-5; D not certain. Trimming cost V 3 bases and J 13 bases, with 15 bases left between them. CDR1 and CDR2 from the germline V gene are SNHLY and FYNNEI. The CDR3 spans 12 residues. CDR3 region: CASSEIPPGGYF. DNA for the CDR3: TGTGCCAGCAGTGAGATTCCCCCGGGCGGGTACTTC.

In this sample, this clone turned up once. The rearrangement joins TRBV7-2 to TRBJ1-1; the D is unclear. Trimming took 3 bases from V and 3 from J, leaving 14 bases between them. Looked up from germline, CDR1 is SGHTA and CDR2 is FQGNSA. The CDR3 runs to 15 residues. The CDR3 spells CASSFYSGVDTEAFF. The CDR3, as DNA: TGTGCCAGCAGCTTTTACAGTGGGGTTGACACTGAAGCTTTCTTT.

This clone was recorded once. The V and J genes are TRBV6-1 and TRBJ2-3; 10 bases are a match to TRBD1. The CDR3 totals 15 residues. The V gene end was trimmed by 4 bases and the J gene end by 3 bases; junction bases not matched to a gene: 4. Germline loops: CDR1 MNHNS, CDR2 SASEGT. DNA of the CDR3: TGTGCCAGCAGTGCCCGGACAGGGGGGACAGATACGCAGTATTTT. This gives the protein CASSARTGGTDTQYF.

This clone was seen just once. This chain links TRBV5-4 with TRBJ1-2; no firm D call. Trimming stripped 0 bases from V and 4 bases from J, with 7 bases between. The CDR3 is 13 residues long. The V gene's germline CDR1 is SGHNT and CDR2 YYREEE (reference sequence). The CDR3 sequence is CASSLGPGYGYTF. CDR3 in DNA: TGTGCCAGCAGCTTGGGACCAGGCTATGGCTACACCTTC.

The rearrangement uses TRBV5-6 and TRBJ1-2; D gene ambiguous. With 1 base removed from V and 4 bases from J, the gap between germline ends came to 17 bases. This CDR3 region has 16 residues. Germline V gene data show CDR1 as SGHDT and CDR2 as YYEEEE. CDR3 residues: CASSLWGAQPIYGYTF. The CDR3 DNA follows: TGTGCCAGCAGCTTGTGGGGAGCGCAGCCGATCTATGGCTACACCTTC.

The chain recombines TRBV5-4 with TRBJ2-2, with D possibly matching TRBD1 (6 bases). Trimming took off 4 bases at V and 5 bases at J, with 12 bases between the two ends. The germline gives CDR1 SGHNT, CDR2 YYREEE (reference sequence). This CDR3 comprises 14 residues. The CDR3 is CASSRQVRTGELFF. As DNA, the CDR3 is TGTGCCAGCAGCCGACAGGTACGAACCGGGGAGCTGTTTTTT.

Comment on this clone: One end of the junction fails to match germline, which may point to a read error. The V and J genes are TRBV28 and TRBJ1-5; D gene unclear. The CDR3 sequence is 15 residues long. Germline V lookup: CDR1 MDHEN, CDR2 SYDVKM. CDR3 bases: TGTGCCAGCAATTTAATCCGGGGAAGGCATCAGCCCCAGCATTTT. Amino acid sequence: CASNLIRGRHQPQHF.

The rearrangement links TRBV9 to TRBJ2-2; no definite D call. V lost 4 bases, J lost 5 bases, and 12 bases lay in between. The CDR3 totals 14 residues. CDR1 is SGDLS, CDR2 YYNGEE, per germline. The CDR3 sequence: CASSTIPGTGELFF. The CDR3 DNA reads as TGTGCCAGCAGCACAATCCCGGGTACCGGGGAGCTGTTTTTT.

The genes are TRBV5-1 and TRBJ2-7; D could derive from TRBD1 or TRBD2 (6 bases each). In germline, CDR1 is SGHRS, CDR2 YFSETQ. Trimming cost V 4 bases and J 0 bases, with 17 bases left between them. There are 16 residues in the CDR3. The CDR3: CASSKGSGANSYEQYF. Written as DNA, the CDR3 is TGCGCCAGCAGCAAGGGGTCGGGGGCTAACTCCTACGAGCAGTACTTC.

This chain joins TRBV4-1 and TRBJ1-3, with D perhaps TRBD1 (6 bases). The germline V gene encodes CDR1 MGHRA and CDR2 YSYEKL. Trimming took 4 bases from V and 1 from J, leaving 17 bases between them. The CDR3 is 17 residues long. The CDR3: CASSRSVTGKSGNTIYF. CDR3 DNA: TGCGCCAGCAGCCGAAGCGTAACAGGGAAATCTGGAAACACCATATATTTT.

The sample holds a few counts of this clone. In the same sample, other DNA sequences code for this CDR3. This chain connects TRBV28 to TRBJ2-6; D remains unclear. In germline, CDR1 is MDHEN, CDR2 SYDVKM. The CDR3 loop spans 13 amino acids. Trimming took off 6 bases at V and 3 bases at J, with 6 bases between the two ends. The CDR3 sequence: CASRLSGANVLTF. For the CDR3, the DNA is TGTGCCAGCAGGTTAAGTGGGGCCAACGTCCTGACTTTC.